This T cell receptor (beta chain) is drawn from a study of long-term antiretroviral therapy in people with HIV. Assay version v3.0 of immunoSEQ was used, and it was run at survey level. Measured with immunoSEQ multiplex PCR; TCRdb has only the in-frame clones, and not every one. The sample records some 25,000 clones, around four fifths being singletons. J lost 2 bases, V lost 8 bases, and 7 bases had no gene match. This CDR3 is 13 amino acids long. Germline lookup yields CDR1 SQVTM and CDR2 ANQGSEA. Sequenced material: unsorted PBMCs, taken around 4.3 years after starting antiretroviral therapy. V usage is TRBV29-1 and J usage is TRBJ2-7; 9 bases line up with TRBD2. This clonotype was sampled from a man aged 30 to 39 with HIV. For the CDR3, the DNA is TGCAGCATATTAGCGGGAGAAGCCTACGAGCAGTACTTC. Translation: CSILAGEAYEQYF.